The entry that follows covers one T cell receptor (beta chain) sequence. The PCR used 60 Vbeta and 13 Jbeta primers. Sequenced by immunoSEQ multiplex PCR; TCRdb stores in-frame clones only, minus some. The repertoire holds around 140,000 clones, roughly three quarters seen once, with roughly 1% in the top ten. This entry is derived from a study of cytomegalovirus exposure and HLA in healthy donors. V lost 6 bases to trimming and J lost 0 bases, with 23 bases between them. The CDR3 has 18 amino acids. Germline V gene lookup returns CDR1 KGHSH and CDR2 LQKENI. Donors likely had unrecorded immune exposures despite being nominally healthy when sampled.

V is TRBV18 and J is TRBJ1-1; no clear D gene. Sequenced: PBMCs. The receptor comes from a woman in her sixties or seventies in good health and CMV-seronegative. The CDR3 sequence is CASSREKLGRGMNTEAFF. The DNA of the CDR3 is TGTGCCAGCTCGCGAGAGAAACTCGGACGGGGAATGAACACTGAAGCTTTCTTT.